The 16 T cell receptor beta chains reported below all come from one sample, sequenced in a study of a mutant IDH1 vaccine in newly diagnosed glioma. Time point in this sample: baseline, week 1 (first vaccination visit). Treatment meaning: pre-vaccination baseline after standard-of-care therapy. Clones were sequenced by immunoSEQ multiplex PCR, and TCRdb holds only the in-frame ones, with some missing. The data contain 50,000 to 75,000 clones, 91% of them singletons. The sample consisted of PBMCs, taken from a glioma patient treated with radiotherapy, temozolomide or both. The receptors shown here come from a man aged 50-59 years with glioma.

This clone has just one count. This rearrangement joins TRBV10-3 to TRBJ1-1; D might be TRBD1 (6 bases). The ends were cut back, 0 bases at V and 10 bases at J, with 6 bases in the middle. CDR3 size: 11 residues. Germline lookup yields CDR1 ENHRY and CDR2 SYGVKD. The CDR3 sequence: CAISESRGAFF. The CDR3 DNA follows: TGTGCCATCAGTGAGTCCAGGGGAGCTTTCTTT.

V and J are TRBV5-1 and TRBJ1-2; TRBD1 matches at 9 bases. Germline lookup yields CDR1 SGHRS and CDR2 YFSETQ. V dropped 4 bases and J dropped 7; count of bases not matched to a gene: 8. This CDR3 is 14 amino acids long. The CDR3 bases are TGCGCCAGCAGCCCGGGACAGGGACGGTCTGGCTACACCTTC. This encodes CASSPGQGRSGYTF.

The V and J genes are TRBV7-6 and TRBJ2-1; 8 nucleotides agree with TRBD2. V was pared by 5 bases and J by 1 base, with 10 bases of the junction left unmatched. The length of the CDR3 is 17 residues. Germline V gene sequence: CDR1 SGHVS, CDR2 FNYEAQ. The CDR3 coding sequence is TGTGCCAGCAGCCTCGCCGGGACTAGATTTTCCTACAATGAGCAGTTCTTC. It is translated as CASSLAGTRFSYNEQFF. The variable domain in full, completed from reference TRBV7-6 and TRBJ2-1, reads GAGVSQSPRYKVTKRGQDVALRCDPISGHVSLYWYRQALGQGPEFLTYFNYEAQQDKSGLPNDRFSAERPEGSISTLTIQRTEQRDSAMYRCASSLAGTRFSYNEQFFGPGTRLTVL.

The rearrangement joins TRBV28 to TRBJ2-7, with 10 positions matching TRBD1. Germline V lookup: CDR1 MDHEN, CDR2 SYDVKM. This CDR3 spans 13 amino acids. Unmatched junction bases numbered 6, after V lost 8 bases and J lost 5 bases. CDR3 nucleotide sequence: TGTGCCAGCGGACCGACAGGGGGCAACGAGCAGTACTTC. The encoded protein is CASGPTGGNEQYF.

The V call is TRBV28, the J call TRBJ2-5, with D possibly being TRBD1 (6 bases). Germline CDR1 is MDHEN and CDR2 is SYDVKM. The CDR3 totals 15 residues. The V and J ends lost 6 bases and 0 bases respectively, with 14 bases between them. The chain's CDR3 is CASSSSQGNQETQYF. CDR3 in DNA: TGTGCCAGCAGCTCCTCCCAGGGGAACCAAGAGACCCAGTACTTC.

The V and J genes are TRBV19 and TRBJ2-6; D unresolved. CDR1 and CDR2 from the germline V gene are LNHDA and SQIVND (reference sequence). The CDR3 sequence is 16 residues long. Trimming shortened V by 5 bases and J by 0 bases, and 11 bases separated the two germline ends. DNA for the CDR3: TGTGCCAGTAGTGTCGTCTCCAACTCTGGGGCCAACGTCCTGACTTTC. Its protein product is CASSVVSNSGANVLTF.

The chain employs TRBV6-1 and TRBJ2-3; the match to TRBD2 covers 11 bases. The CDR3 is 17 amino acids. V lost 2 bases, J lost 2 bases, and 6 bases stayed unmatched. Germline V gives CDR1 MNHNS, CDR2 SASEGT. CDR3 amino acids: CASSEIGLAGPTDTQYF. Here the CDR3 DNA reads TGTGCCAGCAGTGAAATAGGACTAGCGGGCCCCACAGATACGCAGTATTTT.

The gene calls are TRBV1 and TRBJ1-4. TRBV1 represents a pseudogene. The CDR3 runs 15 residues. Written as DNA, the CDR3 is TGCACCAGCAGCCAGACACGGGGGATTGATGAAAAACTGTTTTTT. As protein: CTSSQTRGIDEKLFF.

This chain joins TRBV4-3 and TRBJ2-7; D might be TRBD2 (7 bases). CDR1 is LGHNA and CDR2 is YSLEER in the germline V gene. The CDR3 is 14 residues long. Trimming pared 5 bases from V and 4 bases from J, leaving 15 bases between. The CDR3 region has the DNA TGCGCCAGCAGCTCACTAGGGGGGGCTTACGAGCAGTACTTC. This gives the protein CASSSLGGAYEQYF.

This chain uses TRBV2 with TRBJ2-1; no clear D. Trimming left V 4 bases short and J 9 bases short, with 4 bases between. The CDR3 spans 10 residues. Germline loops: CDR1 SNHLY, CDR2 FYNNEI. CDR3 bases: TGTGCCAGCAGTGTAATTGAGCAGTTCTTC. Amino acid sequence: CASSVIEQFF.

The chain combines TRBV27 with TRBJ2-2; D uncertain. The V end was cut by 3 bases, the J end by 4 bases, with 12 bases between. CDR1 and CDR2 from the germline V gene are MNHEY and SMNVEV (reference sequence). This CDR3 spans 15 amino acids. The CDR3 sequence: CASSFIGIGTGELFF. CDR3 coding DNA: TGTGCCAGCAGTTTTATCGGAATCGGCACCGGGGAGCTGTTTTTT.

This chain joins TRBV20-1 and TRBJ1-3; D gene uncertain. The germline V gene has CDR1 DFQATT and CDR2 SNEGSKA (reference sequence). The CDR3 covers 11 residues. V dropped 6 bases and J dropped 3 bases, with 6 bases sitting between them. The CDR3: CSALLGNTIYF. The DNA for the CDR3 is TGCAGTGCCCTGCTTGGAAACACCATATATTTT.

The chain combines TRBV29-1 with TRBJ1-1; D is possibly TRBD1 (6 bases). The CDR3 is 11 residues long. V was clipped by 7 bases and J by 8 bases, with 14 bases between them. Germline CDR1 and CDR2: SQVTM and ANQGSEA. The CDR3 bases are TGCAGCGCGGGGGGCCAGCACGAAGCTTTCTTT. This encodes CSAGGQHEAFF. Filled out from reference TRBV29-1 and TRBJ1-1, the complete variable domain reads SAVISQKPSRDICQRGTSLTIQCQVDSQVTMMFWYRQQPGQSLTLIATANQGSEATYESGFVIDKFPISRPNLTFSTLTVSNMSPEDSSIYLCSAGGQHEAFFGQGTRLTVV.

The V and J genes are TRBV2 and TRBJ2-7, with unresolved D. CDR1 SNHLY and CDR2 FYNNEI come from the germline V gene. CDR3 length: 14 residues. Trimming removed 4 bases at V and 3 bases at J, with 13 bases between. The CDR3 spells CASSANLGYYEQYF. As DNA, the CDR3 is TGTGCCAGCAGTGCAAATCTAGGATACTACGAGCAGTACTTC.

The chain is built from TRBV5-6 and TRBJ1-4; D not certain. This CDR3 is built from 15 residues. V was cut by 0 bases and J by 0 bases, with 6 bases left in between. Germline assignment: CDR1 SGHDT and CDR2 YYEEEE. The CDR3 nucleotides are TGTGCCAGCAGCTTGGGGTATTCAACTAATGAAAAACTGTTTTTT. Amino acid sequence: CASSLGYSTNEKLFF. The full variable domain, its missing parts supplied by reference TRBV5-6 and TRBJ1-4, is DAGVTQSPTHLIKTRGQQVTLRCSPKSGHDTVSWYQQALGQGPQFIFQYYEEEERQRGNFPDRFSGHQFPNYSSELNVNALLLGDSALYLCASSLGYSTNEKLFFGSGTQLSVL.

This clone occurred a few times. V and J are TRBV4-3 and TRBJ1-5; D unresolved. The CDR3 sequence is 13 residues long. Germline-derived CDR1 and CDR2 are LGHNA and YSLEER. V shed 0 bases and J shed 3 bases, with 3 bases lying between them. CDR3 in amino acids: CASSQETNQPQHF. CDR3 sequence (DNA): TGCGCCAGCAGCCAAGAGACCAATCAGCCCCAGCATTTT.